The 30 T cell receptor beta chains reported below all come from one sample, sequenced in a study of blood T cell repertoires in COVID-19. Only in-frame clones appear in the TCRdb table, and some are missing; sequencing was by immunoSEQ multiplex PCR. The table includes 180,000 or so clones, 70% to 90% detected once. Sequencing was carried out using peripheral blood. The receptors here all came from a man aged 60 to 69 with acute or convalescent COVID-19.

The J gene is TRBJ1-5, the V gene TRBV2; 11 positions agree with TRBD1. The junction had 10 bases not matched to a gene; V was cut back by 6 bases and J by 6 bases. Germline CDR1 reads SNHLY; CDR2 reads FYNNEI. The CDR3 contains 16 residues. The DNA for the CDR3 is TGTGCCAGCAGAAGGACAGGGGGCGATCTGGGTCAGCCCCAGCATTTT. It is translated as CASRRTGGDLGQPQHF.

Regarding this clone: At one end the junction does not follow the germline gene, possibly because of a read error. The J gene is TRBJ2-7, the V gene TRBV15, with D perhaps TRBD2 (7 bases). CDR1 is LNHNV and CDR2 is YYDKDF in the germline V gene (reference sequence). This CDR3 has 14 amino acids. The CDR3 DNA sequence: TGTGCCACCAGCAGAGATAGGGGGGGCTATCCTCATGACTTC. Its protein is CATSRDRGGYPHDF.

This rearrangement joins TRBV2 to TRBJ1-2, with unresolved D. Trimming stripped 3 bases from V and 4 bases from J, with 12 bases between. Germline lookup yields CDR1 SNHLY and CDR2 FYNNEI. The CDR3 sequence is 14 residues long. The DNA for the CDR3 is TGTGCCAGCAGTGATCCCGAGAGGAGCTATGGCTACACCTTC. As protein: CASSDPERSYGYTF. The full variable domain, rest sourced from reference TRBV2 and TRBJ1-2, is EPEVTQTPSHQVTQMGQEVILRCVPISNHLYFYWYRQILGQKVEFLVSFYNNEISEKSEIFDDQFSVERPDGSNFTLKIRSTKLEDSAMYFCASSDPERSYGYTFGSGTRLTVV.

This clone came up once. The chain links TRBV13 to TRBJ2-2; 8 bases line up with TRBD1. This CDR3 contains 17 residues. V was clipped by 5 bases and J by 5 bases; unmatched bases: 13. Germline-derived CDR1 and CDR2 are PRHDT and FYEKMQ (reference sequence). CDR3 amino acids: CASSTPKTGVRTGELFF. The CDR3 nucleotides read TGTGCCAGCAGCACCCCCAAGACAGGGGTACGGACCGGGGAGCTGTTTTTT. Full variable domain (missing parts from reference TRBV13 and TRBJ2-2): AAGVIQSPRHLIKEKRETATLKCYPIPRHDTVYWYQQGPGQDPQFLISFYEKMQSDKGSIPDRFSAQQFSDYHSELNMSSLELGDSALYFCASSTPKTGVRTGELFFGEGSRLTVL.

The J gene is TRBJ2-3, the V gene TRBV24-1; D gene uncertain. The germline CDR1 and CDR2 sequences are KGHDR and SFDVKD. The CDR3 totals 14 residues. V was trimmed by 10 bases and J by 0 bases, leaving 13 bases between them. CDR3 coding DNA: TGTGCCACGAGGTCCGGAATTAGCACAGATACGCAGTATTTT. Translated, it gives CATRSGISTDTQYF.

This chain joins TRBV29-1 and TRBJ2-3, with 7 bases lining up with TRBD1. The CDR3 extends over 13 amino acids. Germline V lookup: CDR1 SQVTM, CDR2 ANQGSEA. V was pared by 5 bases and J by 1 base, with 3 bases of the junction left unmatched. The CDR3 region is CSVRQGGTDTQYF. The CDR3, as DNA: TGCAGCGTTCGACAGGGAGGCACAGATACGCAGTATTTT.

The rearrangement joins TRBV30 to TRBJ1-5; perhaps TRBD1 as D (5 bases). CDR3 length: 14 amino acids. Between the trimmed V and J ends, which lost 4 bases and 2 bases, there was a span of 12 bases. Germline CDR1 and CDR2: GTSNPN and SVGIG (reference sequence). CDR3 in amino acids: CAWTGSVGNQPQHF. DNA for the CDR3: TGTGCCTGGACAGGGTCCGTGGGCAATCAGCCCCAGCATTTT.

This clone was seen a single time. The CDR3, as DNA: TGTGCCAGCAGCTTACAAGCGGGAGGAGGTGGAGGGACGCAGTATTTT. Translating gives CASSLQAGGGGGTQYF. The chain has TRBV7-2 and TRBJ2-3, with 9 bases matching TRBD2. This CDR3 has 16 residues. J gave up 9 bases and V 2 bases, and 12 bases lay outside the gene matches. Per germline, CDR1 SGHTA and CDR2 FQGNSA.

The rearrangement links TRBV15 to TRBJ1-3; unclear D gene. Trimming shortened V by 3 bases and J by 5 bases, and 8 bases separated the two germline ends. Germline CDR1 reads LNHNV; CDR2 reads YYDKDF (reference sequence). There are 13 residues in the CDR3. The CDR3 DNA reads as TGTGCCACCAGCAGCGAACAGAGAAACACCATATATTTT. It translates to CATSSEQRNTIYF.

This clone has a single count. The chain has TRBV6-4 and TRBJ1-3, with TRBD1 matching 9 bases. The germline V gene has CDR1 MRHNA and CDR2 SNTAGT. CDR3 length: 18 amino acids. V was clipped by 0 bases and J by 0 bases; unmatched bases: 6. This CDR3 is CASSDSGQGHHSGNTIYF. The CDR3 DNA is TGTGCCAGCAGTGACTCCGGACAGGGGCACCACTCTGGAAACACCATATATTTT.

This clone was observed a few times. The chain recombines TRBV28 with TRBJ2-2; D might be TRBD2 (6 bases). Germline CDR1 is MDHEN and CDR2 is SYDVKM. The CDR3 is 11 amino acids. DNA of the CDR3: TGTGCTTGCCGGGGGAGCAGGGAGCTGTTTTTT. Translated: CACRGSRELFF.

This clone was counted between two and nine times. V usage is TRBV4-2 and J usage is TRBJ1-2; D may be TRBD1 (5 bases). This CDR3 region has 15 residues. Trimming removed 3 bases at V and 6 bases at J, with 17 bases between. Germline V gene lookup returns CDR1 LGHNA and CDR2 YNFKEQ. The CDR3 region has the DNA TGTGCCAGCAGCCAGGCTTACAGGATTTGGGATGGCTACACCTTC. It specifies CASSQAYRIWDGYTF.

The chain carries TRBV28 and TRBJ2-3, with 8 nucleotides matching TRBD2. The CDR3 is made up of 16 amino acids. After removal of 4 bases from V and 7 bases from J, the junction contained 13 bases not matched to a gene. Germline V CDR1 and CDR2: MDHEN, SYDVKM. CDR3 region: CASSSGGTRHLYTQYF. CDR3 nucleotides: TGTGCCAGCAGTTCAGGCGGGACTAGGCATTTGTATACGCAGTATTTT.

The chain has TRBV28 and TRBJ2-7; TRBD2 agrees at 9 bases. The CDR3 has 14 residues. Germline CDR1 is MDHEN and CDR2 is SYDVKM. Losses at the gene ends were 2 bases for V and 3 bases for J; bases not matched to a gene: 2. The CDR3 coding sequence is TGTGCCAGCAGTTTAACACTAGCGGGCTACGAGCAGTACTTC. It translates to CASSLTLAGYEQYF.

This chain joins TRBV4-2 and TRBJ2-1, with TRBD2 matching over 11 bases. The CDR3 consists of 17 residues. The germline V gene encodes CDR1 LGHNA and CDR2 YNFKEQ. V lost 4 bases and J lost 0; bases outside the gene matches: 5. CDR3 amino acids: CASSRRLAGISYNEQFF. The CDR3, as DNA: TGTGCCAGCAGCCGCAGACTAGCGGGAATCTCCTACAATGAGCAGTTCTTC.

The J gene is TRBJ2-1, the V gene TRBV29-1, with 8 positions matching TRBD1. Germline V gives CDR1 SQVTM, CDR2 ANQGSEA. This CDR3 is built from 16 residues. With 1 base clipped from V and 4 bases from J, the junction kept 9 bases outside the gene matches. CDR3 sequence: CSVEAPDRETYNEQFF. The DNA of the CDR3 is TGCAGCGTTGAAGCTCCGGACAGGGAAACATACAATGAGCAGTTCTTC.

This sequence joins TRBV29-1 and TRBJ1-1; D ambiguous. Per the germline V gene, CDR1 is SQVTM and CDR2 is ANQGSEA. The CDR3 consists of 13 residues. Trimming removed 7 bases from V and 0 bases from J, with 12 bases in between. The CDR3 DNA reads as TGCAGCGCGGGCCCGGGGATGAACACTGAAGCTTTCTTT. Protein product: CSAGPGMNTEAFF. Full variable domain (rest looked up from reference TRBV29-1 and TRBJ1-1): SAVISQKPSRDICQRGTSLTIQCQVDSQVTMMFWYRQQPGQSLTLIATANQGSEATYESGFVIDKFPISRPNLTFSTLTVSNMSPEDSSIYLCSAGPGMNTEAFFGQGTRLTVV.

This clone came up once. The chain carries TRBV6-2 or TRBV6-3 and TRBJ2-1, with a possible D match to TRBD2 (6 bases). The CDR3 contains 17 residues. Per the germline V gene, CDR1 is MNHEY and CDR2 is SVGEGT. V lost 4 bases and J lost 5, with 21 bases in between. The CDR3 DNA reads TGTGCCAGCAGTTCCCGATCATCAACCGGGAGTGACAATGAGCAGTTCTTC. Residues: CASSSRSSTGSDNEQFF.

V gene TRBV7-3 combines with J gene TRBJ2-1, with 7 bases aligning to TRBD1. The CDR3 runs to 15 residues. Germline V gene lookup returns CDR1 SGHTA and CDR2 FQGTGA. V was pared by 2 bases and J by 3 bases, with 4 bases of the junction left unmatched. The CDR3 coding sequence is TGTGCCAGCAGCTTATCCCGGGACAGCTACAATGAGCAGTTCTTC. Translation gives CASSLSRDSYNEQFF.

V gene TRBV4-1 combines with J gene TRBJ1-2, with TRBD1 identical over 8 bases. Unmatched junction bases numbered 10, after V lost 2 bases and J lost 8 bases. The CDR3 length is 15 residues. Germline-derived CDR1 and CDR2 are MGHRA and YSYEKL. This chain's CDR3 is CASSQTPQGAGGYTF. The CDR3, as DNA: TGCGCCAGCAGCCAAACTCCTCAGGGGGCGGGAGGCTACACCTTC.

J is TRBJ2-2 and V is TRBV9; D is perhaps TRBD1 (5 bases). The CDR3 consists of 15 residues. V gave up 1 base and J gave up 8 bases, with 15 bases separating them. Germline-derived CDR1 and CDR2 are SGDLS and YYNGEE. The CDR3 coding sequence is TGTGCCAGCAGCGTAACCCCTGGGGCCCCGGGGGAGCTGTTTTTT. Protein: CASSVTPGAPGELFF.

This sequence joins TRBV3-1 (or the pseudogene TRBV3-2) and TRBJ2-1, with 15 bases fitting TRBD2. The CDR3 has 19 amino acids. The V segment lost 4 bases and the J segment 8 bases; nucleotides outside the gene matches: 15. Germline V gene lookup returns CDR1 LGHDT and CDR2 YNNKEL (reference sequence). The CDR3 nucleotides are TGTGCCAGCAGCCCTGGGACTAGCGGGAGGCGAAGGTTAAGTCATGAGCAGTTCTTC. Its translation: CASSPGTSGRRRLSHEQFF.

CDR3 amino acids: CASSPTSGRVPDTQYF. DNA of the CDR3: TGTGCCAGCAGCCCAACTAGCGGGAGGGTGCCGGATACGCAGTATTTT. V usage is TRBV3-1 (or the pseudogene TRBV3-2) and J usage is TRBJ2-3, with 13 bases fitting TRBD2. CDR3 length: 16 amino acids. J lost 6 bases, V lost 4 bases, and 7 bases had no gene match. CDR1 and CDR2 from the germline V gene are LGHDT and YNNKEL (reference sequence).

V usage is TRBV19 and J usage is TRBJ1-3; 12 nucleotides line up with TRBD1. CDR1 LNHDA and CDR2 SQIVND come from the germline V gene (reference sequence). This CDR3 has 16 amino acids. The J segment lost 4 bases and the V segment lost 9 bases, leaving 10 bases of the junction unmatched. CDR3 in DNA: TGTGCCAGCCGTCATGGGGACAGGGGGCTCGGAAACACCATATATTTT. Amino acid sequence: CASRHGDRGLGNTIYF.

The chain carries TRBV12-5 and TRBJ1-4, with D possibly TRBD1 on 6 matching bases. Trimming pared 1 base from V and 0 bases from J, leaving 18 bases between. This CDR3 is 19 amino acids long. Per germline, CDR1 LGHNT and CDR2 FRNRAP. CDR3 sequence: CASGLDRTGIAATNEKLFF. Here the CDR3 DNA reads TGTGCTAGTGGTTTGGACCGAACAGGGATTGCGGCAACTAATGAAAAACTGTTTTTT. Complete variable domain (other parts from reference TRBV12-5 and TRBJ1-4): DARVTQTPRHKVTEMGQEVTMRCQPILGHNTVFWYRQTMMQGLELLAYFRNRAPLDDSGMPKDRFSAEMPDATLATLKIQPSEPRDSAVYFCASGLDRTGIAATNEKLFFGSGTQLSVL.

The gene calls are TRBV11-2 and TRBJ1-1; D may be TRBD1 (5 bases). V lost 3 bases and J 1 base, leaving 6 bases between the germline ends. From germline, CDR1 is SGHAT and CDR2 FQNNGV. There are 13 residues in the CDR3. CDR3 region: CASSFDRNTEAFF. The CDR3 DNA is TGTGCCAGCAGCTTTGACAGGAACACTGAAGCTTTCTTT. The whole variable domain, filled in from reference TRBV11-2 and TRBJ1-1, reads EAGVAQSPRYKIIEKRQSVAFWCNPISGHATLYWYQQILGQGPKLLIQFQNNGVVDDSQLPKDRFSAERLKGVDSTLKIQPAKLEDSAVYLCASSFDRNTEAFFGQGTRLTVV.

As DNA, the CDR3 is TGTGCCAGCAGCAGAGCGTACACTGAAGCTTTCTTT. This codes for CASSRAYTEAFF. The V and J genes are TRBV6-6 and TRBJ1-1; D unclear. This CDR3 has 12 amino acids. Looked up from germline, CDR1 is MNHNY and CDR2 is SVGAGI (reference sequence). Trimming removed 6 bases from V and 3 bases from J, with 8 bases in between.

The chain joins TRBV14 to TRBJ2-2, with TRBD2 matching 10 bases. Trimming at V came to 4 bases and at J to 4 bases, leaving 9 bases not matched to a gene. This CDR3 comprises 17 residues. Germline CDR1 reads SGHDN; CDR2 reads FVKESK. CDR3 DNA: TGTGCCAGCAGCCCGTCCCCGGGACTAGCGAGCACCGGGGAGCTGTTTTTT. Protein product: CASSPSPGLASTGELFF. Based on the CDR3 plus reference TRBV14 and TRBJ2-2, the full variable domain is EAGVTQFPSHSVIEKGQTVTLRCDPISGHDNLYWYRRVMGKEIKFLLHFVKESKQDESGMPNNRFLAERTGGTYSTLKVQPAELEDSGVYFCASSPSPGLASTGELFFGEGSRLTVL.

The V and J genes are TRBV28 and TRBJ2-7; D possibly corresponds to TRBD2 (6 bases). CDR1 is MDHEN and CDR2 is SYDVKM in the germline V gene. The CDR3 runs to 14 residues. With 7 bases removed from V and 0 bases from J, the gap between germline ends came to 13 bases. CDR3 sequence (DNA): TGTGCCAGCATTCCGGAGGGACTCTCCTACGAGCAGTACTTC. This translates into CASIPEGLSYEQYF. Filled out from reference TRBV28 and TRBJ2-7, the complete variable domain reads DVKVTQSSRYLVKRTGEKVFLECVQDMDHENMFWYRQDPGLGLRLIYFSYDVKMKEKGDIPEGYSVSREKKERFSLILESASTNQTSMYLCASIPEGLSYEQYFGPGTRLTVT.

This chain uses TRBV6-5 with TRBJ1-1, with unresolved D. Germline V gene data show CDR1 as MNHEY and CDR2 as SVGAGI. The CDR3 loop spans 15 amino acids. Trimming cost V 6 bases and J 4 bases, with 18 bases left between them. CDR3 loop: CASSRQARGVTEAFF. Here the CDR3 DNA reads TGTGCCAGCAGCCGCCAAGCTCGGGGAGTCACTGAAGCTTTCTTT.